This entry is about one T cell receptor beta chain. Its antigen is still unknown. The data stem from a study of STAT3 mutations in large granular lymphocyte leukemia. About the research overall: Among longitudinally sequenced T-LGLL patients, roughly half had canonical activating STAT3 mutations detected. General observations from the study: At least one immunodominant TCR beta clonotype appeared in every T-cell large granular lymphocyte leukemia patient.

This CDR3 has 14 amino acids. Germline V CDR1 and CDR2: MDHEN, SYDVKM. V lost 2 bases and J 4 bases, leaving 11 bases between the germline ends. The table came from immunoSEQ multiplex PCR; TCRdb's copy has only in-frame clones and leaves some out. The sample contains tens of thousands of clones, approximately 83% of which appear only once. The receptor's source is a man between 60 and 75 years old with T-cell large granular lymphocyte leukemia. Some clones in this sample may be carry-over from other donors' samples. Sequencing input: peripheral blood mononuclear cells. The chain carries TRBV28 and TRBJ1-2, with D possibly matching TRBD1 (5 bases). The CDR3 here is CASSLGTAGYGYTF. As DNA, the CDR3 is TGTGCCAGCAGTTTAGGGACCGCCGGCTATGGCTACACCTTC.